The present T cell receptor beta chain was sequenced within a study of blood T cell repertoires in COVID-19. Original processing notes: Estimates of nucleated cell counts were drawn from the amplification of reference gene primers. TCRdb keeps only in-frame clones here, not all; method: immunoSEQ multiplex PCR. V, J and clone size derive from that table, while D and trimming were established from the DNA sequence. The table includes 250,000 to 350,000 clones, roughly 90% detected once. The clonotype was recovered from a woman between 25 and 40 years old with COVID-19, enrolled during active disease. Input material: peripheral blood.

The CDR3 nucleotides read TGCAGCGGACTCCTCGGGGACACAGCGGTTGATGAGCAGTTCTTC. Translated, it gives CSGLLGDTAVDEQFF. The V call is TRBV29-1, the J call TRBJ2-1; tentative D call: TRBD1 (6 bases). Trimming pared 7 bases from V and 8 bases from J, leaving 24 bases between. This CDR3 has 15 amino acids. Per the germline V gene, CDR1 is SQVTM and CDR2 is ANQGSEA.